This T cell receptor beta chain was recovered during a study of blood T cell repertoires in COVID-19. Study-level background: Material from acute and convalescent COVID-19 was sourced from the United States, Italy and Spain.

In the study's own analysis: By means of reference gene primer amplification, nucleated cell counts were estimated. The method was immunoSEQ multiplex PCR; TCRdb's version includes in-frame clones alone and lacks a portion of them. Clone size and the V and J calls come from that table; the DNA yielded D and trimming. Among fewer than 350,000 clones listed, 80% to 90% were seen once. V lost 3 bases to trimming and J lost 3 bases, with 15 bases between them. The CDR3 totals 15 residues. The germline V gene encodes CDR1 SGHTA and CDR2 FQGTGA. Enrollees, about 18 to 89 years old, lived in fewer than 25 US areas. Assignment of participants to cohorts was predicated upon participant-reported clinical history.

The sequenced material came from PBMCs or T cells enriched from blood (not recorded which). The receptor comes from a woman in her forties with acute COVID-19. This chain links TRBV7-3 with TRBJ2-7; possibly TRBD2 for D (6 bases). Written as DNA, the CDR3 is TGTGCCAGCAGCTTTTCATCGGGGGTTGGCTACGAGCAGTACTTC. It yields the protein CASSFSSGVGYEQYF. The full variable domain, with the rest looked up from reference TRBV7-3 and TRBJ2-7, is GAGVSQTPSNKVTEKGKYVELRCDPISGHTALYWYRQSLGQGPEFLIYFQGTGAADDSGLPNDRFFAVRPEGSVSTLKIQRTERGDSAVYLCASSFSSGVGYEQYFGPGTRLTVT.